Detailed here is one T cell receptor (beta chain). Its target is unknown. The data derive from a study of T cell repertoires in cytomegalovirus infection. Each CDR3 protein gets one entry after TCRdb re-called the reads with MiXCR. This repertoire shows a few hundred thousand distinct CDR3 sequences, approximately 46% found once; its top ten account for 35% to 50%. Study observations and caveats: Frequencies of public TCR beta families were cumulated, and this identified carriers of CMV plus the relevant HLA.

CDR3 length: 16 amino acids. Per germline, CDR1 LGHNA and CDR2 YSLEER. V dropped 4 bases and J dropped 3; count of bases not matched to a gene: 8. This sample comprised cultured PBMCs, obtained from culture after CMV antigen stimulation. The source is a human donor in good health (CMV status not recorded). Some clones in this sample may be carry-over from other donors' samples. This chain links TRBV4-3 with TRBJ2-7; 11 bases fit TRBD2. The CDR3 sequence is CASSRNVAGGGYEQYF. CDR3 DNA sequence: TGCGCCAGCAGCCGGAACGTAGCGGGAGGGGGCTACGAGCAGTACTTC.